Listed here is a single T cell receptor beta chain. No cognate antigen has been identified for it. The record has no base qualities; no much larger clone is one base away. The CDR3 regions of human TCRbeta chains were analyzed by immunosequencing. Processing in the source paper ran as follows. TCRs in the repertoires were compared against a reference library of SARS-CoV-2-specific TCRs that had been generated with the MIRA antigen-specificity platform. Breadth was defined as the fraction of unique TCRs that were SARS-CoV-2-associated. Depth was defined as the fraction of total T cells that were SARS-CoV-2-associated. Each spike-specific TCR was assigned to its reactive spike region and to a CD4 or CD8 class using the MIRA data. Log10-transformed breadth and depth values were compared by one-way ANOVA with Sidak's multiple comparisons tests. Not all clones reach the TCRdb copy of this immuneACCESS table, which keeps in-frame sequences only. Checked studies attribute under half of the gap to unresolved V genes and leave the rest unexplained. For V, J and clone size, that table is used; D and trimming come from the DNA. Recorded for this sample are some 150,000 clones; approximately 89% of them occurred a single time. Under 2.5% of the sample belongs to the ten largest clones.

The record originates from a study of T cell responses to AZD1222 COVID-19 vaccine (TCRdb year 2021). Describing the broader study: AZD1222 recipients given second doses at about 4 weeks or at about 12 weeks were pooled, since spike-specific TCR depth and breadth were not found to differ between the two schedules. TCR sequencing covered roughly 230 trial participants: 207 given two doses of AZD1222 and 26 given two doses of MenACWY control vaccine. Trial participants were enrolled by age into 18-55, 56-69 and 70-plus year subgroups, with roughly 160, 29 and 62 TCR-sequenced participants respectively.

V is shortened by 11 bases, J by 0 bases, and the region joining them spans 13 bases. In the germline V gene, CDR1 corresponds to ENHRY and CDR2 to SYGVKD. Reading from cysteine to phenylalanine, the CDR3 counts 14 amino acids. Kept here is only the CDR3 DNA, which spans 42 bases and is read in frame from base 1. The paper as a whole reports these results and caveats: Reportedly, almost half of the unique spike-specific TCRs recognized epitopes lying outside the regions that are mutated in the B.1.351 and B.1.1.7 variants. The 56-69-year group was small, and its depth increase did not reach significance, likely because of low power. Conclusions about previously exposed vaccinees were limited because only a handful of AZD1222 recipients were SARS-CoV-2 seropositive at baseline. After two AZD1222 doses, both the breadth and the depth of spike-specific TCRs were significantly higher than at day 0 and than in MenACWY recipients. Vaccine-associated CD4 TCRs spanned the whole spike protein, with dominant responses in regions 160-218 and 743-854. Participants were mostly white British, with more females than males. The authors suggested clonal diversity may have been underestimated. Because no day 14 peak-response samples were available, the repertoires could be characterized only after the peak T cell response.

The intended sense of this specimen's time point label: baseline before first vaccination. Vaccinee samples came from UK trials COV001 and COV002, including a single-blind randomized controlled phase 2/3 trial of AZD1222 (ChAdOx1 nCoV-19) in healthy adults. For TCRbeta chain sequencing, PBMC samples from trial participants were taken at day 0 and at day 28 after the second dose. This receptor was identified in an adult in good health. The source was peripheral blood, collected on day 0 of AZD1222 vaccination. The chain joins TRBV10-3 to TRBJ1-4; TRBD1 is a possible D gene, resting on 5 matching bases. The sequence in DNA is TGTGCCTCTTCAAGGGGTGCAACTAATGAAAAACTGTTTTTT. Its amino acids are CASSRGATNEKLFF.